Listed below are T cell receptor beta chains from one sample, sequenced in a study of blood T cell repertoires in COVID-19. Profiled with immunoSEQ multiplex PCR; TCRdb holds only in-frame clones, not every one. Found here are over 350,000 clones, roughly 90% of them singletons; the top ten hold more than 4%. The sample taken for sequencing was peripheral blood. Every receptor here comes from a woman under 40 with acute or convalescent COVID-19. CDR3s include the opening cysteine and the closing phenylalanine or tryptophan. The D gene is left open where the match is weak. The listing skips clone size in some rows; elsewhere it reads once, few, many or a size class.

DNA | CDR3 | D | V | size | J
TGCGCCAGCACCATAGATCCCGTACAGGAACCCTCCTATAATTCACCCCTCCACTTT | CASTIDPVQEPSYNSPLHF | - | TRBV23-1 | - | TRBJ1-6
TGTGCCAGCTCCCTTGGGGCTAGCGGGGGACACAAGACCCAGTACTTC | CASSLGASGGHKTQYF | TRBD2 | TRBV2 | - | TRBJ2-5
TGTGCCAGCAGCCAAGGGGAGCCCTATAATTCACCCCTCCACTTT | CASSQGEPYNSPLHF | - | TRBV4-2 | - | TRBJ1-6
TGTGCCAGCAGCCGCGGCGCCCCGGGTTTCCAGAACACTGAAGCTTTCTTT | CASSRGAPGFQNTEAFF | - | TRBV2 | few | TRBJ1-1
TGTGCCAGCAGTTTATATGGGCAGGGGGTTTCTGGAAACACCATATATTTT | CASSLYGQGVSGNTIYF | TRBD1 | TRBV27 | - | TRBJ1-3
TGTGCCAGCAGGGGCCGGGACAGGGGATCCTACGCGCATGGCTACACCTTC | CASRGRDRGSYAHGYTF | TRBD1 | TRBV25-1 | - | TRBJ1-2
TGTGCCAGTAGTACCGGGACAACGAATTCACCCCTCCACTTT | CASSTGTTNSPLHF | - | TRBV19 | once | TRBJ1-6
TGTGCCAGCAGCTCCTCGAGTTTGAACACTGAAGCTTTCTTT | CASSSSSLNTEAFF | - | TRBV7-9 | - | TRBJ1-1
TGTGCCAGCAGTTTGGTGGAGAACTATGGCTACACCTTC | CASSLVENYGYTF | - | TRBV12-3/TRBV12-4 | - | TRBJ1-2
TGTGCCACCAGTGGTAGCGGGACTAGCGGGGGCCTTACCTACAATGAGCAGTTCTTC | CATSGSGTSGGLTYNEQFF | TRBD2 | TRBV24-1 | - | TRBJ2-1
TGTGCCAGCCTCGTGATAGAACGGGACAGCCATAATTCACCCCTCCACTTT | CASLVIERDSHNSPLHF | TRBD1 | TRBV7-9 | - | TRBJ1-6
TGTGCCAGCAGCCATGTTACAGGTGATTCTGGAAACACCATATATTTT | CASSHVTGDSGNTIYF | - | TRBV3-1/TRBV3-2 | once | TRBJ1-3
TGCGCCAGCAGCCAAGTCCCCAGCGGGGACTACGAGCAGTACTTC | CASSQVPSGDYEQYF | TRBD2 | TRBV4-1 | - | TRBJ2-7
TGTGCCAGCAGCTCATATCAGCGGGGCTCCTACAATGAGCAGTTCTTC | CASSSYQRGSYNEQFF | TRBD2 | TRBV7-9 | once | TRBJ2-1
TGCGCCAGCGGGACAGACTCTGGAAACACCATATATTTT | CASGTDSGNTIYF | TRBD1 | TRBV5-1 | - | TRBJ1-3
TGTGCCAGCAGTTTCCCGTCTAGCGGGGAGAATGAGCAGTTCTTC | CASSFPSSGENEQFF | TRBD2 | TRBV28 | - | TRBJ2-1
TGTGCCAGCAGTATACAGGGGGCCGAGCAGTACTTC | CASSIQGAEQYF | TRBD1 | TRBV7-9 | few | TRBJ2-7
TGTGCCAGCAGCCAACAGGGTACAGATACGCAGTATTTT | CASSQQGTDTQYF | - | TRBV6-2/TRBV6-3 | - | TRBJ2-3
TGTGCCATCAGTCTACTATCTGATTCCTACAATGAGCAGTTCTTC | CAISLLSDSYNEQFF | - | TRBV10-3 | few | TRBJ2-1
TGTGCCAGCAGCTTGTCAGGACAGGGCACAGATACGCAGTATTTT | CASSLSGQGTDTQYF | TRBD1 | TRBV11-2 | - | TRBJ2-3
TGTGCCTGGAGTACAGGGAGCGAGACCCAGTACTTC | CAWSTGSETQYF | - | TRBV30 | once | TRBJ2-5
TGTGCCTGGAGTACCGGGACAGACCCTTCCTACGAGCAGTACTTC | CAWSTGTDPSYEQYF | TRBD1 | TRBV30 | - | TRBJ2-7
TGTGCCATCTCAGGGGTACATGCCGGCACAGATACGCAGTATTTT | CAISGVHAGTDTQYF | - | TRBV10-3 | - | TRBJ2-3
TGTGCCACCAGTGAAGAGAAGAACACCGGGGAGCTGTTTTTT | CATSEEKNTGELFF | - | TRBV24-1 | few | TRBJ2-2
TGTGCCAGCAGACCAATCGGGACTTACGAAGAGACCCAGTACTTC | CASRPIGTYEETQYF | - | TRBV27 | - | TRBJ2-5
TGTGCCAGCAGTTATGGACAGCGCTCCTACGAGCAGTACTTC | CASSYGQRSYEQYF | - | TRBV6-5 | - | TRBJ2-7
TGCGCCAGCAGTAGAGACAAGAACTATGGCTACACCTTC | CASSRDKNYGYTF | - | TRBV10-2 | few | TRBJ1-2
TGCGCCAGCAGCTCCTTTTGGGGGGGTAATGAGCAGTTCTTC | CASSSFWGGNEQFF | TRBD2 | TRBV5-1 | - | TRBJ2-1
TGTGCCAGCAGTTTAGGGACAGGGTACGAGCAGTACTTC | CASSLGTGYEQYF | TRBD1 | TRBV27 | - | TRBJ2-7
TGTGCCAGCTCCTCAAGTTTAGGGACAGGGGTAAATGGCTACACCTTC | CASSSSLGTGVNGYTF | TRBD1 | TRBV27 | few | TRBJ1-2
TGTGCCAGCATTCAAGGGGCTATCTACAATGAGCAGTTCTTC | CASIQGAIYNEQFF | - | TRBV28 | - | TRBJ2-1
TGCGCCAGCAGCCATACAGGGGGCCTAGAGACCCAGTACTTC | CASSHTGGLETQYF | TRBD1 | TRBV10-2 | - | TRBJ2-5
TGTGCCAGCAGCACTGGGACTAGCGGGCTCACAGATACGCAGTATTTT | CASSTGTSGLTDTQYF | TRBD2 | TRBV4-2 | once | TRBJ2-3
TGTGCCAGCAGTGAAGCAGAGGTGAGCACTGAAGCTTTCTTT | CASSEAEVSTEAFF | - | TRBV2 | - | TRBJ1-1
TGCGCCAGCAGCTTGAGAAGCGGGTGGGAAGAGCAGTTCTTC | CASSLRSGWEEQFF | - | TRBV5-1 | once | TRBJ2-1
TGTGCCAGCAGCTCGAAGACAGGGGACGGGAATACGCAGTATTTT | CASSSKTGDGNTQYF | TRBD1 | TRBV7-3 | - | TRBJ2-3
TGTGCCAGCAGCCGACAGGGTAAGGGAATGAACACTGAAGCTTTCTTT | CASSRQGKGMNTEAFF | TRBD1 | TRBV5-4 | - | TRBJ1-1
TGTGCCAGCAGCCAAGGACTAGCGGGGGGAGATGAGCAGTTCTTC | CASSQGLAGGDEQFF | TRBD2 | TRBV7-8 | - | TRBJ2-1
TGCAGCGTTGAAGATCAAGGGACAGGGGATGAAAAACTGTTTTTT | CSVEDQGTGDEKLFF | TRBD1 | TRBV29-1 | - | TRBJ1-4
TGTGCCAGCAGCTACGACGGAGACACTGAAGCTTTCTTT | CASSYDGDTEAFF | - | TRBV5-6 | - | TRBJ1-1
TGCGCCAGCAGCACCCCCTCGGGGGGCAATGAGCAGTTCTTC | CASSTPSGGNEQFF | TRBD2 | TRBV5-1 | - | TRBJ2-1